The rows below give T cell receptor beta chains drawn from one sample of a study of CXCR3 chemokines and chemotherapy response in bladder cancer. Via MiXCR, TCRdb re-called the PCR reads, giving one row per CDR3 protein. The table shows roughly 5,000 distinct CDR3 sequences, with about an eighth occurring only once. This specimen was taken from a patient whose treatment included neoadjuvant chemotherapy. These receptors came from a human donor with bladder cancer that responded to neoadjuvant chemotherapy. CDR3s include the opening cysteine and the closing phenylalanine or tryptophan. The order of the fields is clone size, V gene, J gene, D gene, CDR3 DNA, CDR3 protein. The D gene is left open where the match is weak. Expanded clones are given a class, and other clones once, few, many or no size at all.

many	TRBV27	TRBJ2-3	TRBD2	TGTGCCAGCAGTCTAGGACTAGCTACAGATACGCAGTATTTT	CASSLGLATDTQYF
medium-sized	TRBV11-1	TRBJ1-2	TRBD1	TGTGCCAGCAGCTTAGCCCGGGACAGGGGATTCTATGGCTACACCTTC	CASSLARDRGFYGYTF
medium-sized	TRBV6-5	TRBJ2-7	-	TGTGCCAGCAGCTTTAACAGAAACTCCTACGAGCAGTACTTC	CASSFNRNSYEQYF
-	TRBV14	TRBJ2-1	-	TGTGCCAGCAGCCACCCCCGGGACATGGTCCCGCTAGTCCCGTGGGATGAGCAGTTCTTC	CASSHPRDMVPLVPWDEQFF
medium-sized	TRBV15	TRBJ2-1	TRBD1	TGTGCCACCAGCAGAAATCAGGGGGCTGGGGAGCAGTTCTTC	CATSRNQGAGEQFF
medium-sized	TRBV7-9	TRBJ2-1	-	TGTGCCAGCAGCTTAGAAATGTCGGGGAACAGGTTCTTC	CASSLEMSGNRFF
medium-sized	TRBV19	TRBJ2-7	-	TGTGCCAGTAGTCGAAGCCCCCCAGCCACCTACGAGCAGTACTTC	CASSRSPPATYEQYF
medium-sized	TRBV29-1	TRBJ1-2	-	TGCAGCGTTGAAGCGAAATTCCTTAACTATGGCTACACCTTC	CSVEAKFLNYGYTF
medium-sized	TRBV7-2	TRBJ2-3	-	TGTGCCAGCCTAGAATCTACGCAGTATTTT	CASLESTQYF
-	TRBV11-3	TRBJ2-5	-	TGTGCCAGCAGGGCTCGGGGAGAGACCCAGTACTTC	CASRARGETQYF
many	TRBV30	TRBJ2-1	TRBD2	TGTGCCTGGGAGAGAGCGGGAGGAACAAATGAGCAGTTCTTC	CAWERAGGTNEQFF
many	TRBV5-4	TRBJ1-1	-	TGTGCCAGCAGCACAGGGTCGTTGACTGAAGCTTTCTTT	CASSTGSLTEAFF
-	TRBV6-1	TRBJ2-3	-	TGTGCCAGCAGCACACTGGGCAATACGCAGTATTTT	CASSTLGNTQYF
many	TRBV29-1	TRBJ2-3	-	TGCAGCGTTGAAGATCCCCAGGGAGAAGATACGCAGTATTTT	CSVEDPQGEDTQYF
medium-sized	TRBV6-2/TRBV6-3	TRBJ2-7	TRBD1	TGTGCCACCAAACTTGGGACAGAAGTCTCCTACGAGCAGTACTTC	CATKLGTEVSYEQYF
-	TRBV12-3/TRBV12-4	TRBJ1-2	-	TGTGCCAGCAGCCCTGGCCTCGGGGGCTACACCTTC	CASSPGLGGYTF
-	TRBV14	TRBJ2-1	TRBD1	TGTGCCAGCAGCCAAGATCACAGGACAGGGTACGACAATGAGCAGTTCTTC	CASSQDHRTGYDNEQFF
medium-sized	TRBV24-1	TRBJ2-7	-	TGTGCCACCAGTGATACCACGGGATCCTACGAGCAGTACTTC	CATSDTTGSYEQYF
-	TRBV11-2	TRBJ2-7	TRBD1	TGTGCCAGCACTTGGCAGGGGGCCTACGAGCAGTACTTC	CASTWQGAYEQYF
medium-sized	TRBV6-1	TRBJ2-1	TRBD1	TGTGCCAGCAGACGGGACAGATTCTACAATGAGCAGTTCTTC	CASRRDRFYNEQFF
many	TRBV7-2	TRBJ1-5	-	TGTGCCAGCAGCTTAAACCATCAGCCCCAGCATTTT	CASSLNHQPQHF
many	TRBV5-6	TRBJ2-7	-	TGTGCCAGCAGCCGCCCGGGGGAGTACGAGCAGTACTTC	CASSRPGEYEQYF
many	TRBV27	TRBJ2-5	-	TGTGCCAGCAGTTTGAGGGCGGGCGGGTACCAAGAGACCCAGTACTTC	CASSLRAGGYQETQYF
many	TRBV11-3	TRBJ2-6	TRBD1	TGTGCCAGCAGCTCAGGGGGCTCTGGGGCCAACGTCCTGACTTTC	CASSSGGSGANVLTF
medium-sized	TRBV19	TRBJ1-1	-	TGTGCCAGTAGTTGGGTGGAGGACACTGAAGCTTTCTTT	CASSWVEDTEAFF
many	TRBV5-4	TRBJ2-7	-	TGTGCCAGCAGCAGCGACACTTACGAGCAGTACTTC	CASSSDTYEQYF
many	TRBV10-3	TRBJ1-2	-	TGTGCCATCAGTGGCGGGCAGACTAACTATGGCTACACCTTC	CAISGGQTNYGYTF
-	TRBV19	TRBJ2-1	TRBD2	TGTGCCAGTAGTATAGCCCTGGGACTAGCGGGAGGTTGGTATGAGCAGTTCTTC	CASSIALGLAGGWYEQFF
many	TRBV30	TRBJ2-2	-	TGTGCCTGGAGCGGGGACAGCGGAGGGGCCACCGGGGAGCTGTTTTTT	CAWSGDSGGATGELFF
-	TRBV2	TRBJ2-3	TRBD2	TGTGCCAGCAGTGAAAGTAGCGGGGGCTTTCAGTATTTT	CASSESSGGFQYF